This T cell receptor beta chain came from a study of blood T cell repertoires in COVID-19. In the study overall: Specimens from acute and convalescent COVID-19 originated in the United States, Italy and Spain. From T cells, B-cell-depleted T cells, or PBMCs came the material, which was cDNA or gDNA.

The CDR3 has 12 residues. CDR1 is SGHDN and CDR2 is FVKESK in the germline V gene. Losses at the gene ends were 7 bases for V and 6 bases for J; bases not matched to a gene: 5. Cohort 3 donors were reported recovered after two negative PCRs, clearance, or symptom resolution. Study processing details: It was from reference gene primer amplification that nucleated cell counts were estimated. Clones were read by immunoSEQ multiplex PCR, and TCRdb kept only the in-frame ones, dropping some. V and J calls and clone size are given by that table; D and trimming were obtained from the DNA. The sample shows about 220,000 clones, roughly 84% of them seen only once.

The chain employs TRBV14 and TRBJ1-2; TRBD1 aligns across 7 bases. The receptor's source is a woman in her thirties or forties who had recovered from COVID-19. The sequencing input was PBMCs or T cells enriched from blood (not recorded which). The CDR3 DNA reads TGTGCCAGCATCCCTCAGGGGGATGGCTACACCTTC. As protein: CASIPQGDGYTF. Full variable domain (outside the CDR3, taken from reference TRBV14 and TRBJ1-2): EAGVTQFPSHSVIEKGQTVTLRCDPISGHDNLYWYRRVMGKEIKFLLHFVKESKQDESGMPNNRFLAERTGGTYSTLKVQPAELEDSGVYFCASIPQGDGYTFGSGTRLTVV.